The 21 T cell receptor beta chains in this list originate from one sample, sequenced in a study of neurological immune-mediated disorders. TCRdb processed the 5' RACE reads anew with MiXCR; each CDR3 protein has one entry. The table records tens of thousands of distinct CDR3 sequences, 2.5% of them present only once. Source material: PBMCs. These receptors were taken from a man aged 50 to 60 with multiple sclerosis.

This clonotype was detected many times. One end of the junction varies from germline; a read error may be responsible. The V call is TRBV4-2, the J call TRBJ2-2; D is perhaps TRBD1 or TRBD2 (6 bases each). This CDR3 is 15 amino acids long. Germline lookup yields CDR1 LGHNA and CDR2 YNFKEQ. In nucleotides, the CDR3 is TGTGCCAGCAGCCAAGATCCCGGGGGCACCGAGGAGCTGTTTTTT. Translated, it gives CASSQDPGGTEELFF.

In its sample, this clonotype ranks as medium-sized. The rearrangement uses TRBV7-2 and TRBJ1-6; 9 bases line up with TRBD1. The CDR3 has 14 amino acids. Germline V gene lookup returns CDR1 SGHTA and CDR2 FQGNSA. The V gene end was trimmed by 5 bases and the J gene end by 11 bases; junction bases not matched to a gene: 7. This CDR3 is CASSPGQGRTPLHF. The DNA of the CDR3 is TGTGCCAGCAGCCCTGGACAGGGGAGGACACCCCTCCACTTT.

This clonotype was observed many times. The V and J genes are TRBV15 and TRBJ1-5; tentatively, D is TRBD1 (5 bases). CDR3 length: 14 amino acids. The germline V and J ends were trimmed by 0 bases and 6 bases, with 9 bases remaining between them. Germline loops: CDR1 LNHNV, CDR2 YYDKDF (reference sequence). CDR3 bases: TGTGCCACCAGCAGAGATAGCAGGGTTCAGCCCCAGCATTTT. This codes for CATSRDSRVQPQHF.

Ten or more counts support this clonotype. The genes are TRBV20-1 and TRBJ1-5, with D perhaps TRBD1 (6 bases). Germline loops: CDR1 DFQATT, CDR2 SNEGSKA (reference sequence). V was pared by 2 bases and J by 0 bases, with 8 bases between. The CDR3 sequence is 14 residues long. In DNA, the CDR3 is TGCAGTGCTAGATGGGGGGCTAGCAATCAGCCCCAGCATTTT. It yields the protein CSARWGASNQPQHF.

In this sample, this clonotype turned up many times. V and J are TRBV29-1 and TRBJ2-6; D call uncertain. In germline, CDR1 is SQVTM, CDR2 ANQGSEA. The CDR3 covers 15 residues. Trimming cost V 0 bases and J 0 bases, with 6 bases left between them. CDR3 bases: TGCAGCGTTGAAGACCGCCACTCTGGGGCCAACGTCCTGACTTTC. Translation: CSVEDRHSGANVLTF.

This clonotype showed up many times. The DNA for the CDR3 is TGTGCCAGCAGCTTGGGTGGGACAGGGGGACGCCGCATCAACACCGGGGAGCTGTTTTTT. This gives the protein CASSLGGTGGRRINTGELFF. The chain joins TRBV7-2 to TRBJ2-2; 11 bases are shared with TRBD1. The CDR3 has 20 residues. With 3 bases clipped from V and 2 bases from J, the junction kept 14 bases outside the gene matches. The V gene's germline CDR1 is SGHTA and CDR2 FQGNSA.

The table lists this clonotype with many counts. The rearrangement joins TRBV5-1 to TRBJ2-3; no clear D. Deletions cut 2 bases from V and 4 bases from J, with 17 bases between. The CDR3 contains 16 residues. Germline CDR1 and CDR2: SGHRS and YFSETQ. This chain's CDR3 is CASSLSGSAGADTQYF. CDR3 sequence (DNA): TGCGCCAGCAGCTTATCAGGTAGTGCCGGCGCAGATACGCAGTATTTT.

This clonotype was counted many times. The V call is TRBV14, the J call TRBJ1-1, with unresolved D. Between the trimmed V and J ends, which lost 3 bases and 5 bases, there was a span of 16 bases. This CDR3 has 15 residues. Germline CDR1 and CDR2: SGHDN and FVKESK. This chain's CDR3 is CASSQTGLPITEAFF. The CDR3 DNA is TGTGCCAGCAGCCAGACGGGTCTCCCCATAACTGAAGCTTTCTTT.

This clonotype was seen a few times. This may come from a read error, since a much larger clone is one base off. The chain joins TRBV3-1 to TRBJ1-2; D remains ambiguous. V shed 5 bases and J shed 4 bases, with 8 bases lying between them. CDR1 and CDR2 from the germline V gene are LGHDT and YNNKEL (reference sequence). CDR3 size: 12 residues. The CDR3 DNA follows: TGTGCCAGCAGCACCTCCGGCTATGGCTACACCTTC. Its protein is CASSTSGYGYTF.

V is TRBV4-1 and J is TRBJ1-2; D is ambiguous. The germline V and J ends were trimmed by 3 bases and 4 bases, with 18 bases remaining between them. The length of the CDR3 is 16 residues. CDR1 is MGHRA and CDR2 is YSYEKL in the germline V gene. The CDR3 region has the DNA TGCGCCAGCAGCCAGGCTGGGATTAAGATCTCCTATGGCTACACCTTC. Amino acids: CASSQAGIKISYGYTF.

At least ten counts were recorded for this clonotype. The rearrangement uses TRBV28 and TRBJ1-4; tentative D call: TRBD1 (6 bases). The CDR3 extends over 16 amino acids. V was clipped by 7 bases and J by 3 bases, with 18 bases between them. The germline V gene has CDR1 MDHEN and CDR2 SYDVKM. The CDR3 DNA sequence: TGTGCCAGCACCTTACAACAGGGAATCCCTAATGAAAAACTGTTTTTT. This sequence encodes CASTLQQGIPNEKLFF. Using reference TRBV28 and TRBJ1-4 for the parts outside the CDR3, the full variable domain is DVKVTQSSRYLVKRTGEKVFLECVQDMDHENMFWYRQDPGLGLRLIYFSYDVKMKEKGDIPEGYSVSREKKERFSLILESASTNQTSMYLCASTLQQGIPNEKLFFGSGTQLSVL.

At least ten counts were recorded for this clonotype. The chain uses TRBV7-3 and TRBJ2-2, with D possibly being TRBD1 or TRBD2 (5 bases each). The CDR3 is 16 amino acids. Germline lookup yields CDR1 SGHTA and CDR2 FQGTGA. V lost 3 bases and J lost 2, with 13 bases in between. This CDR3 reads CASSFRDGVNTGELFF. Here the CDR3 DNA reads TGTGCCAGCAGCTTCCGGGACGGGGTCAACACCGGGGAGCTGTTTTTT.

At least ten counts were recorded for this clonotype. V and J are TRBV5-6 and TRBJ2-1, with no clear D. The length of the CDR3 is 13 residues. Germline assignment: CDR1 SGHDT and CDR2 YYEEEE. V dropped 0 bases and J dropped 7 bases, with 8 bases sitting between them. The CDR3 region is CASSLGEQNEQFF. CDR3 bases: TGTGCCAGCAGCTTGGGGGAACAAAATGAGCAGTTCTTC.

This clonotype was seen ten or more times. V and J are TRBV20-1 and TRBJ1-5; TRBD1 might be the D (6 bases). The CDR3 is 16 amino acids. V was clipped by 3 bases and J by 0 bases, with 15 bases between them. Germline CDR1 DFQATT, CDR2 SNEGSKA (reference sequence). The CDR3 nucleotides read TGCAGTGCTAGGGGTTGGACAGAGAATAGCAATCAGCCCCAGCATTTT. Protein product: CSARGWTENSNQPQHF.

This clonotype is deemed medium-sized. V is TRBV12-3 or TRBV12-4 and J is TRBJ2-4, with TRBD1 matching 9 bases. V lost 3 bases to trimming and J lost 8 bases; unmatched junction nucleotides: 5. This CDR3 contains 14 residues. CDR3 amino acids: CASSFSGQGYIQYF. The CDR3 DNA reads TGTGCCAGCAGTTTTTCGGGACAGGGATACATTCAGTACTTC.

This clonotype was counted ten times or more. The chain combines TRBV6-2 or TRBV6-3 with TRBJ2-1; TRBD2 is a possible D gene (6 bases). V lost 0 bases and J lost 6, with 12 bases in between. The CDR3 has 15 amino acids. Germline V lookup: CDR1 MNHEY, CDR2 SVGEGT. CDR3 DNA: TGTGCCAGCAGTTACTCACCCGGGGGATCCAATGAGCAGTTCTTC. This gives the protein CASSYSPGGSNEQFF.

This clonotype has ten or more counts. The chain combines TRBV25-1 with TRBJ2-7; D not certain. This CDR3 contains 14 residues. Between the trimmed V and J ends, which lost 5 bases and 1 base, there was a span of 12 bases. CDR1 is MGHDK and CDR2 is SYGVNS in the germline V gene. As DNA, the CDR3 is TGTGCCAGCAGTCGCAGCGACGTTTCCTACGAGCAGTACTTC. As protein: CASSRSDVSYEQYF.

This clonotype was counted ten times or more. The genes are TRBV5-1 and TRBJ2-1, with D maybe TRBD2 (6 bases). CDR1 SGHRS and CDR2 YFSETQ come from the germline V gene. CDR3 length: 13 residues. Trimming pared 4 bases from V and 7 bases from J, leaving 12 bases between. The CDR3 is CASSVRLGNEQFF. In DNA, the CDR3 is TGCGCCAGCAGCGTCCGACTAGGGAATGAGCAGTTCTTC.

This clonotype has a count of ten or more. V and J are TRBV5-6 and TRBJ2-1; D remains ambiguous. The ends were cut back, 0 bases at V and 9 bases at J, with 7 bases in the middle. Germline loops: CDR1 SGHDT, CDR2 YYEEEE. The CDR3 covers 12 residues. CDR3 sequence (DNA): TGTGCCAGCAGCTTGGGCGTTGGTGAGCAGTTCTTC. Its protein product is CASSLGVGEQFF.

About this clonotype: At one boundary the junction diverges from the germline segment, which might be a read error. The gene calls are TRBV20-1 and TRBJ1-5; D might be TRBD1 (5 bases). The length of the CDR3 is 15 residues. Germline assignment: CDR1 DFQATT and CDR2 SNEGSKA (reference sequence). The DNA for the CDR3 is TGCAGTGCTAGAGGACCGGGACTGAGCAATCAGCCCCAGAATTTT. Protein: CSARGPGLSNQPQNF.

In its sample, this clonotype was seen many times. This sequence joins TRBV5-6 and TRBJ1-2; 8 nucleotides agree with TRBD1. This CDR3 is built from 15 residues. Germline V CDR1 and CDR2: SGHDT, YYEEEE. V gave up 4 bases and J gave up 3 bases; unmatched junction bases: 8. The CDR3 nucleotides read TGTGCCAGCAGCCGGGCAGGGGGCTTGGACTATGGCTACACCTTC. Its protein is CASSRAGGLDYGYTF.